This T cell receptor beta chain appears in the sequencing data of a study of post-analysis software for immune sequencing data. The overall study: Several disease courses (relapsing-remitting, secondary progressive and progressive-relapsing) of multiple sclerosis were included.

As concerns this clonotype: Its antigen remains unidentified.

Study-level points and caveats: Controls showed significantly higher normalized Chao1 diversity than did multiple sclerosis patients. The study found TRBV5-6, TRBV5-1 and TRBV20-1 among 4 or 5 TRBV segments more frequent in patients than controls. Batch-mates among the samples co-clustered strongly by F measure.

The TCR beta cDNA libraries contained unique molecular identifiers. Yield was roughly 0.5 million cDNA molecules from around 1 to 9.1 million T cells. TCRdb re-called the PCR reads with MiXCR, one entry per CDR3 protein. Of a few hundred thousand distinct CDR3 sequences in the sample, approximately 45% were seen once. The CDR3 contains 14 residues. Germline V gives CDR1 KGHSH, CDR2 LQKENI. The receptor was derived from a girl aged 5 to 17 with multiple sclerosis. The V call is TRBV18, the J call TRBJ2-7, with D possibly being TRBD2 (6 bases). The last part of the DNA fits TRBJ2-5 better; the J call may be wrong. The source material was blood. The CDR3 DNA is TGTGCCAGCTCACCGCGGGGCAGGGCGGAGACCCAGTACTTC. Amino acids: CASSPRGRAETQYF.